Shown below are 9 T cell receptor beta chains from a single sample sequenced in a study of metastatic and nonmetastatic thyroid tumors. TCRdb reassembled clones from the PCR reads with MiXCR. The sample gives about 30,000 clones, roughly a quarter of which show up once; about 2.5% is in the top ten. Thyroid surgery was preceded by no treatment in any patient. The material sequenced was blood. These receptors came from a female donor with papillary thyroid cancer or a benign thyroid nodule (not recorded which). Some clones in this sample may be carry-over from other donors' samples.

This clone appeared many times. V usage is TRBV20-1 and J usage is TRBJ2-1; no clear D. V was trimmed by 1 base and J by 2 bases, leaving 9 bases between them. Germline CDR1 reads DFQATT; CDR2 reads SNEGSKA (reference sequence). The CDR3 consists of 14 residues. The CDR3 reads CSARGTATYNEQFF. As DNA, the CDR3 is TGCAGTGCTAGAGGGACGGCTACCTACAATGAGCAGTTCTTC.

Many counts were recorded for this clone. This sequence joins TRBV7-3 and TRBJ2-1; 8 bases align to TRBD2. Germline-derived CDR1 and CDR2 are SGHTA and FQGTGA. This CDR3 comprises 15 residues. V trimming: 5 bases; J trimming: 8 bases; junction bases outside the gene matches: 11. The CDR3, as DNA: TGTGCCAGCAGCGTCGGCTGGCGGGAGGTAGATGAGCAGTTCTTC. It codes for CASSVGWREVDEQFF.

The chain links TRBV7-3 to TRBJ1-6; D is possibly TRBD1 (5 bases). CDR3 length equals 12 residues. The germline V gene encodes CDR1 SGHTA and CDR2 FQGTGA. V gave up 3 bases and J gave up 14 bases, with 11 bases separating them. In DNA, the CDR3 is TGTGCCAGCAGCTTCCCCGGGGGGGCCCTCCACTTT. It specifies CASSFPGGALHF.

This clone was found many times. This CDR3 is CANFISSSGANVLTF. CDR3 DNA: TGTGCCAACTTTATTTCTAGCTCTGGGGCCAACGTCCTGACTTTC. J is TRBJ2-6 and V is TRBV2, with D unresolved. This CDR3 has 15 residues. Between the trimmed V and J ends, which lost 10 bases and 0 bases, there was a span of 13 bases. Germline V lookup: CDR1 SNHLY, CDR2 FYNNEI. Looking up the rest from reference TRBV2 and TRBJ2-6 gives the full variable domain: EPEVTQTPSHQVTQMGQEVILRCVPISNHLYFYWYRQILGQKVEFLVSFYNNEISEKSEIFDDQFSVERPDGSNFTLKIRSTKLEDSAMYFCANFISSSGANVLTFGAGSRLTVL.

This clone appeared many times. The rearrangement uses TRBV20-1 and TRBJ2-7; 11 bases match TRBD2. CDR3 length: 16 residues. Trimming removed 5 bases from V and 3 bases from J; junction bases left unmatched: 12. The germline V gene encodes CDR1 DFQATT and CDR2 SNEGSKA (reference sequence). The CDR3 sequence is CSAGRFGTSGNYEQYF. In nucleotides, the CDR3 is TGCAGTGCTGGAAGATTCGGGACTAGCGGTAACTACGAGCAGTACTTC.

This clone is medium-sized. The genes are TRBV6-1 and TRBJ2-7, with 8 bases lining up with TRBD2. Per the germline V gene, CDR1 is MNHNS and CDR2 is SASEGT. Unmatched junction bases numbered 17, after V lost 6 bases and J lost 7 bases. This CDR3 is built from 16 residues. The CDR3 DNA follows: TGTGCCAGCAGCCAAGGGGTCCGGGAGGGTTTGGAGGAGCAGTACTTC. It translates to CASSQGVREGLEEQYF.

Ten or more counts support this clone. The genes are TRBV29-1 and TRBJ2-3; 11 bases are a match to TRBD2. The junction had 14 bases not matched to a gene; V was cut back by 4 bases and J by 2 bases. Germline assignment: CDR1 SQVTM and CDR2 ANQGSEA. This CDR3 spans 18 amino acids. CDR3 protein: CSVVGTSGGKAITDTQYF. The CDR3 region has the DNA TGCAGCGTTGTGGGGACTAGCGGAGGGAAGGCTATCACAGATACGCAGTATTTT.

This clone was seen repeatedly, ten times or more. This chain connects TRBV7-9 to TRBJ1-4, with D hard to call. Germline loops: CDR1 SEHNR, CDR2 FQNEAQ (reference sequence). This CDR3 contains 13 residues. With 5 bases removed from V and 8 bases from J, the gap between germline ends came to 12 bases. CDR3 in DNA: TGTGCCAGCAGCCGCAACGACGGGGAAAAACTGTTTTTT. Amino acids: CASSRNDGEKLFF. Using reference TRBV7-9 and TRBJ1-4 for the parts outside the CDR3, the full variable domain is DTGVSQNPRHKITKRGQNVTFRCDPISEHNRLYWYRQTLGQGPEFLTYFQNEAQLEKSRLLSDRFSAERPKGSFSTLEIQRTEQGDSAMYLCASSRNDGEKLFFGSGTQLSVL.

This clone was detected many times. The rearrangement uses TRBV2 and TRBJ2-5, with 7 bases that match TRBD1. CDR1 and CDR2 (germline): SNHLY, FYNNEI. This CDR3 region has 13 residues. The ends lost 5 bases at V and 7 bases at J; junction bases unmatched: 7. CDR3 amino acids: CASSPTGFATQYF. In DNA, the CDR3 is TGTGCCAGCAGTCCGACAGGGTTCGCGACCCAGTACTTC.